The 21 T cell receptor beta chains below come from one sample, sequenced in a study of neurological immune-mediated disorders. TCRdb passed the 5' RACE reads through MiXCR, listing each CDR3 protein once. The sample includes 90,000 to 100,000 distinct CDR3 sequences, roughly 3.5% of them seen just once. Sequencing was performed on PBMCs. These receptor sequences come from a woman aged 18 to 35 with multiple sclerosis.

This clonotype was recorded many times. The chain is built from TRBV20-1 and TRBJ1-2; 7 bases are a match to TRBD1. V gave up 6 bases and J gave up 4 bases; unmatched junction bases: 5. This CDR3 contains 12 residues. From germline, CDR1 is DFQATT and CDR2 SNEGSKA (reference sequence). The chain's CDR3 is CSASQGTYGYTF. CDR3 nucleotide sequence: TGCAGTGCCTCACAGGGGACCTATGGCTACACCTTC.

The chain is built from TRBV27 and TRBJ2-7, with D possibly being TRBD2 (6 bases). CDR1 and CDR2 (germline): MNHEY, SMNVEV (reference sequence). Trimming left V 6 bases short and J 0 bases short, with 9 bases between. CDR3 length: 13 residues. CDR3 in DNA: TGTGCCAGCAGAATTAGCGGCTCCTACGAGCAGTACTTC. It yields the protein CASRISGSYEQYF.

The chain uses TRBV6-4 and TRBJ2-3, with TRBD2 as a possible D gene (7 bases). Looked up from germline, CDR1 is MRHNA and CDR2 is SNTAGT. There are 15 residues in the CDR3. The V end was cut by 7 bases, the J end by 6 bases, with 20 bases between. The CDR3 DNA sequence: TGTGCCAGCATGACAGTAGGGGGGGTCGAGGATACGCAGTATTTT. Amino acids: CASMTVGGVEDTQYF.

This clonotype was seen repeatedly, ten times or more. This rearrangement joins TRBV28 to TRBJ2-7; D may be TRBD1 (6 bases). V lost 6 bases and J lost 5, with 17 bases in between. The CDR3 spans 14 residues. Per the germline V gene, CDR1 is MDHEN and CDR2 is SYDVKM. CDR3 nucleotides: TGTGCCAGCAGGAAAAAACAGGGATGGCACGAGCAGTACTTC. As protein: CASRKKQGWHEQYF.

The sample holds a few counts of this clonotype. The V call is TRBV5-1, the J call TRBJ1-6, with D uncertain. The CDR3 extends over 14 amino acids. V was clipped by 0 bases and J by 5 bases, with 6 bases between them. The V gene's germline CDR1 is SGHRS and CDR2 YFSETQ. CDR3 region: CASSLGQNNSPLHF. The CDR3 DNA is TGCGCCAGCAGCTTGGGACAAAATAATTCACCCCTCCACTTT. Together with reference TRBV5-1 and TRBJ1-6, the CDR3 gives the full variable domain: KAGVTQTPRYLIKTRGQQVTLSCSPISGHRSVSWYQQTPGQGLQFLFEYFSETQRNKGNFPGRFSGRQFSNSRSEMNVSTLELGDSALYLCASSLGQNNSPLHFGNGTRLTVT.

This clonotype was counted at least ten times. The V call is TRBV4-3, the J call TRBJ2-5; 12 bases align to TRBD2. The V and J ends lost 0 bases and 5 bases, in that order; junction bases with no gene match: 4. The germline V gene encodes CDR1 LGHNA and CDR2 YSLEER. This CDR3 spans 16 amino acids. This CDR3 reads CASSQERLAGAETQYF. CDR3 DNA sequence: TGCGCCAGCAGCCAAGAAAGACTAGCGGGAGCGGAGACCCAGTACTTC.

This clonotype was picked up many times. The chain employs TRBV4-1 and TRBJ2-7; D remains unclear. The germline V gene has CDR1 MGHRA and CDR2 YSYEKL. V dropped 1 base and J dropped 7 bases, with 11 bases sitting between them. The CDR3 length is 13 residues. The CDR3 DNA reads as TGCGCCAGCAGCCAAGGGGCGAACCTGGAGCAGTACTTC. It translates to CASSQGANLEQYF.

A few counts support this clonotype. The chain is built from TRBV20-1 and TRBJ1-1; 9 nucleotides align to TRBD1. This CDR3 spans 16 amino acids. The ends lost 5 bases at V and 0 bases at J; junction bases unmatched: 10. In germline, CDR1 is DFQATT, CDR2 SNEGSKA (reference sequence). Here the CDR3 reads CSALDHRGQMNTEAFF. In DNA form, the CDR3 reads TGCAGTGCTTTGGATCACAGGGGGCAGATGAACACTGAAGCTTTCTTT.

This clonotype appeared a few times. This may come from a read error, since a much larger clone is one base off. CDR3 in DNA: TGTGCCAACAGTGATGACAGGGGAAATGGCTACACCTTC. This translates into CANSDDRGNGYTF. This sequence joins TRBV24-1 and TRBJ1-2; 8 nucleotides agree with TRBD1. Germline V lookup: CDR1 KGHDR, CDR2 SFDVKD. The length of the CDR3 is 13 residues.

This clonotype was detected many times. The chain uses TRBV5-1 and TRBJ2-2; D gene uncertain. V gave up 7 bases and J gave up 0 bases, with 10 bases separating them. The germline gives CDR1 SGHRS, CDR2 YFSETQ. This CDR3 is 14 amino acids long. The CDR3 region is CASDHGANTGELFF. The CDR3, as DNA: TGCGCCAGCGATCACGGTGCGAACACCGGGGAGCTGTTTTTT.

About this clonotype itself: A read error may be the cause here, since a much bigger clone is one base away. The rearrangement joins TRBV28 to TRBJ1-1; D ambiguous. In germline, CDR1 is MDHEN, CDR2 SYDVKM. The length of the CDR3 is 15 residues. V lost 7 bases, J lost 5 bases, and 20 bases lay in between. CDR3 in DNA: TGTGCCAGCACCGTCCCTCGGCATGGACGTACTGAAGCTTTCTTT. Encoded protein: CASTVPRHGRTEAFF.

About this clonotype: A single base separates this from a much larger clone, so it may be a read error. The CDR3 region is CASREELSEEQYF. CDR3 DNA sequence: TGTGCCAGCAGGGAGGAGTTATCCGAAGAGCAGTACTTC. The rearrangement links TRBV28 to TRBJ2-7; D perhaps matches TRBD2 (5 bases). The V end lost 6 bases, the J end lost 7 bases, and 16 bases lay between the germline ends. This CDR3 is built from 13 residues. CDR1 is MDHEN and CDR2 is SYDVKM in the germline V gene.

This clonotype showed up many times. The CDR3 sequence is CASSLAVGQAGGETQYF. The CDR3 DNA is TGCGCCAGCAGCTTGGCCGTCGGGCAGGCCGGGGGAGAGACCCAGTACTTC. The chain employs TRBV5-1 and TRBJ2-5; maybe TRBD2 (6 bases). Germline values: CDR1 SGHRS, CDR2 YFSETQ. V lost 0 bases, J lost 4 bases, and 19 bases lay in between. The CDR3 contains 17 residues. The full variable domain, rest sourced from reference TRBV5-1 and TRBJ2-5, is KAGVTQTPRYLIKTRGQQVTLSCSPISGHRSVSWYQQTPGQGLQFLFEYFSETQRNKGNFPGRFSGRQFSNSRSEMNVSTLELGDSALYLCASSLAVGQAGGETQYFGPGTRLLVL.

This clonotype was seen more than once but under ten times. J is TRBJ1-2 and V is TRBV2; D is unclear. Trimming cost V 7 bases and J 4 bases, with 16 bases left between them. The CDR3 runs 14 residues. The germline CDR1 and CDR2 sequences are SNHLY and FYNNEI. The DNA of the CDR3 is TGTGCCAGCATCGGGCTAGGCAGATCCTATGGCTACACCTTC. Protein product: CASIGLGRSYGYTF.

This clonotype was found many times. This chain connects TRBV6-5 to TRBJ2-3; the match to TRBD1 covers 7 bases. Germline CDR1 MNHEY, CDR2 SVGAGI. This CDR3 comprises 16 residues. Germline trimming cut 5 bases from V and 2 bases from J; bases unmatched to any gene: 10. CDR3 loop: CASSRWTGADTDTQYF. The CDR3 nucleotides read TGTGCCAGCAGTCGATGGACAGGTGCAGACACAGATACGCAGTATTTT.

This clonotype occurred many times. The chain recombines TRBV20-1 with TRBJ2-7; D is unresolved. V was cut by 4 bases and J by 3 bases, with 19 bases left in between. Germline V gene lookup returns CDR1 DFQATT and CDR2 SNEGSKA (reference sequence). The CDR3 consists of 15 residues. This CDR3 is CSAIKAPRADYEQYF. CDR3 nucleotide sequence: TGCAGTGCTATAAAGGCCCCTCGCGCGGACTACGAGCAGTACTTC.

This clonotype was counted ten times or more. The chain carries TRBV7-2 and TRBJ1-2; the D gene is possibly TRBD1 (5 bases). The germline CDR1 and CDR2 sequences are SGHTA and FQGNSA. CDR3 length: 13 amino acids. The germline V and J ends were trimmed by 6 bases and 4 bases, with 12 bases remaining between them. CDR3 sequence: CASSRDGPYGYTF. CDR3 DNA sequence: TGTGCCAGCAGTCGGGACGGCCCCTATGGCTACACCTTC.

V is TRBV5-1 and J is TRBJ2-3; tentative D call: TRBD1 (6 bases). Germline loops: CDR1 SGHRS, CDR2 YFSETQ. The CDR3 totals 13 residues. V lost 4 bases, J lost 2 bases, and 8 bases lay in between. CDR3 DNA: TGCGCCAGCAGCCGGGACAACACAGATACGCAGTATTTT. Translation: CASSRDNTDTQYF. Full variable domain (outside the CDR3, taken from reference TRBV5-1 and TRBJ2-3): KAGVTQTPRYLIKTRGQQVTLSCSPISGHRSVSWYQQTPGQGLQFLFEYFSETQRNKGNFPGRFSGRQFSNSRSEMNVSTLELGDSALYLCASSRDNTDTQYFGPGTRLTVL.

At least ten counts were recorded for this clonotype. V and J are TRBV20-1 and TRBJ1-5; 9 bases fit TRBD1. CDR3 length: 15 residues. J lost 5 bases, V lost 6 bases, and 11 bases had no gene match. Germline V gives CDR1 DFQATT, CDR2 SNEGSKA (reference sequence). The CDR3 DNA reads TGCAGTGCCCTAGAGGACAGGGGAGAAGATCAGCCCCAGCATTTT. Its translation: CSALEDRGEDQPQHF.

This clonotype was observed a handful of times. J is TRBJ1-3 and V is TRBV5-1, with 7 bases matching TRBD1. The germline CDR1 and CDR2 sequences are SGHRS and YFSETQ. V shed 4 bases, J shed 1 base, and the junction held 8 bases outside the gene matches. CDR3 length equals 16 residues. CDR3 region: CASSPIQGMSGNTIYF. CDR3 nucleotide sequence: TGCGCCAGCAGCCCTATACAGGGGATGTCTGGAAACACCATATATTTT.

This clonotype was observed at least ten times. This chain uses TRBV29-1 with TRBJ2-2; 8 bases are shared with TRBD1. CDR3 length: 14 amino acids. Per germline, CDR1 SQVTM and CDR2 ANQGSEA. J was trimmed by 4 bases and V by 4 bases; bases with no gene match: 5. The CDR3 sequence: CSVGGTGGTGELFF. CDR3 coding DNA: TGCAGCGTTGGGGGAACAGGGGGCACCGGGGAGCTGTTTTTT.